What follows describes a single TCR beta chain. Its antigen is as yet unknown. In germline, CDR1 is SGHRS, CDR2 YFSETQ. V shed 5 bases, J shed 6 bases, and the junction held 14 bases outside the gene matches. There are 16 residues in the CDR3. TCRdb's table, derived via immunoSEQ multiplex PCR, lists solely in-frame clones and lacks some. Altogether 100,000 or so clones are present, 92% being singletons, with the ten largest covering approximately 0.17%. This record belongs to a study of graft-versus-host responses after intestinal transplantation. Study context: Each patient got anti-thymocyte globulin induction, then tacrolimus and steroids for around three years.

Study-level findings and limits: The study found high graft-versus-host to host-versus-graft clonal ratios in allografts of patients with graft-donor T cell macrochimerism.

This TCR came from a human donor who received an intestinal transplant. The chain employs TRBV5-1 and TRBJ2-7, with 10 bases fitting TRBD1. This material consisted of unstimulated CD4+ T cells sorted from spleen or lymph node cells, taken before intestinal transplant. CDR3 protein: CASSTPTGGVAFEQYF. The CDR3 bases are TGCGCCAGCAGTACCCCGACAGGGGGCGTAGCATTCGAGCAGTACTTC.